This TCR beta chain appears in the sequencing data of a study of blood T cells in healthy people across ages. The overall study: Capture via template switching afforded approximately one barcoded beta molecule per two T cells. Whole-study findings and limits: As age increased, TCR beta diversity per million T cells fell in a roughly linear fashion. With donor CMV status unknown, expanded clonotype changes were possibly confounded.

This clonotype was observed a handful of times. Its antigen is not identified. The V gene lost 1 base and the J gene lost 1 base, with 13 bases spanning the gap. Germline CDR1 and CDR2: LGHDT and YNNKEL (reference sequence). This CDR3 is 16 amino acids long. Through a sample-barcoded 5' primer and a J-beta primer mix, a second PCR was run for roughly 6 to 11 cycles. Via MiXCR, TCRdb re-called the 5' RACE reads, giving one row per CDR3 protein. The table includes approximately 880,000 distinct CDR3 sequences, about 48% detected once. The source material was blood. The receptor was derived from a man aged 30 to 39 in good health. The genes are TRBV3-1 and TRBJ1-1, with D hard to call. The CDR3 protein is CASSQARSARNTEAFF. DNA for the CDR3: TGTGCCAGCAGCCAAGCTCGGTCAGCTAGGAACACTGAAGCTTTCTTT.